The 15 T cell receptor beta chains below come from one sample, sequenced in a study of shared clonotypes between healthy human individuals. Using immunoSEQ multiplex PCR, the repertoire was profiled, and TCRdb retains in-frame clones only, with some absent. The sample includes around 2.5 million clones, 90% to 95% of them seen just once. Sequences were obtained from naive CD4+ T cells from PBMCs. Documented subset: CD45RA+ positively selected. These receptors originate from a young man in good health. Some clones in this sample may be carry-over from other donors' samples.

In the case of this clone: This same CDR3 is encoded by further DNA sequences in the sample. This chain connects TRBV28 to TRBJ1-1; D might be TRBD1 (6 bases). Germline CDR1 is MDHEN and CDR2 is SYDVKM. The CDR3 extends over 14 amino acids. V lost 4 bases to trimming and J lost 5 bases, with 14 bases between them. The CDR3 DNA is TGTGCCAGCAGTTCTCCCGGGGGCTCGACTGAAGCTTTCTTT. Protein: CASSSPGGSTEAFF.

To note about this clone: The same CDR3 can be traced to other DNA sequences in this sample. V gene TRBV7-8 combines with J gene TRBJ2-3; the D is unclear. Germline V lookup: CDR1 SGHVS, CDR2 FQNEAQ. This CDR3 is built from 11 residues. The V gene lost 4 bases and the J gene lost 6 bases, with 5 bases spanning the gap. For the CDR3, the DNA is TGTGCCAGCAGCTCGCTTGATACGCAGTATTTT. Protein: CASSSLDTQYF.

The gene calls are TRBV6-5 and TRBJ2-1; D is undetermined. From germline, CDR1 is MNHEY and CDR2 SVGAGI. Trimming took 0 bases from V and 5 from J, leaving 11 bases between them. This CDR3 has 15 amino acids. DNA for the CDR3: TGTGCCAGCAGTTACTCGTACGGTCGGGACAATGAGCAGTTCTTC. Protein product: CASSYSYGRDNEQFF.

CDR3 loop: CASSMYGVGSSNYGYTF. CDR3 DNA: TGTGCCAGTAGTATGTATGGTGTGGGGAGTTCTAACTATGGCTACACCTTC. The chain joins TRBV19 to TRBJ1-2, with D hard to call. The ends were cut back, 3 bases at V and 0 bases at J, with 17 bases in the middle. CDR3 size: 17 residues. The germline CDR1 and CDR2 sequences are LNHDA and SQIVND (reference sequence).

The chain uses TRBV7-2 and TRBJ2-7; a possible D gene is TRBD2 (5 bases). The CDR3 extends over 12 amino acids. Trimming removed 5 bases at V and 6 bases at J, with 11 bases between. CDR1 is SGHTA, CDR2 FQGNSA, per germline. The CDR3 is CASSATRTEQYF. The DNA for the CDR3 is TGTGCCAGCAGCGCCACTAGGACCGAGCAGTACTTC.

In nucleotides, the CDR3 is TGTGCCAGCAGCAAATATCAGGGGGCCTACGAGCAGTACTTC. Its protein product is CASSKYQGAYEQYF. The V gene is TRBV21-1, the J gene TRBJ2-7; the D segment call TRBD1 is taken from the table without a DNA check. TRBV21-1 is shown as a pseudogene. There are 14 residues in the CDR3.

The rearrangement joins TRBV7-8 to TRBJ2-7; D might be TRBD2 (6 bases). The CDR3 runs to 13 residues. Germline V gene lookup returns CDR1 SGHVS and CDR2 FQNEAQ. Trimming left V 2 bases short and J 4 bases short, with 9 bases between. Written as DNA, the CDR3 is TGTGCCAGCAGCTTAAGGAGGGATTACGAGCAGTACTTC. Translating it yields CASSLRRDYEQYF.

The J gene is TRBJ1-5, the V gene TRBV5-6; D is ambiguous. Deletions cut 1 base from V and 0 bases from J, with 14 bases between. CDR1 and CDR2 from the germline V gene are SGHDT and YYEEEE. The CDR3 extends over 17 amino acids. The CDR3 region has the DNA TGTGCCAGCAGCTTGATGCAGCAACCCTATAGCAATCAGCCCCAGCATTTT. Protein sequence: CASSLMQQPYSNQPQHF. Together with reference TRBV5-6 and TRBJ1-5, the CDR3 gives the full variable domain: DAGVTQSPTHLIKTRGQQVTLRCSPKSGHDTVSWYQQALGQGPQFIFQYYEEEERQRGNFPDRFSGHQFPNYSSELNVNALLLGDSALYLCASSLMQQPYSNQPQHFGDGTRLSIL.

The CDR3 sequence: CASSINLGRNTGELFF. CDR3 DNA sequence: TGTGCCAGCTCCATCAATCTGGGTAGAAACACCGGGGAGCTGTTTTTT. V usage is TRBV18 and J usage is TRBJ2-2, with unresolved D. This CDR3 is 16 amino acids long. The V gene's germline CDR1 is KGHSH and CDR2 LQKENI. The V end was cut by 6 bases, the J end by 2 bases, with 16 bases between.

The V and J genes are TRBV28 and TRBJ2-7; tentatively, D is TRBD1 or TRBD2 (6 bases each). Trimming took 6 bases from V and 6 from J, leaving 15 bases between them. The CDR3 runs 13 residues. CDR1 is MDHEN, CDR2 SYDVKM, per germline. In DNA form, the CDR3 reads TGTGCCAGCAGCAGGGACGAGGGGGGCGAGCAGTACTTC. It encodes CASSRDEGGEQYF. The full variable domain, rest sourced from reference TRBV28 and TRBJ2-7, is DVKVTQSSRYLVKRTGEKVFLECVQDMDHENMFWYRQDPGLGLRLIYFSYDVKMKEKGDIPEGYSVSREKKERFSLILESASTNQTSMYLCASSRDEGGEQYFGPGTRLTVT.

The chain couples TRBV27 to TRBJ2-6, with D perhaps matching TRBD1 (6 bases). V gave up 6 bases and J gave up 2 bases, with 14 bases separating them. The germline V gene encodes CDR1 MNHEY and CDR2 SMNVEV (reference sequence). CDR3 length equals 16 residues. The CDR3 loop is CASSISGQTGANVLTF. The CDR3, as DNA: TGTGCCAGCAGCATAAGCGGACAGACTGGGGCCAACGTCCTGACTTTC.

The chain uses TRBV27 and TRBJ2-2, with 11 bases identical to TRBD1. CDR1 is MNHEY, CDR2 SMNVEV, per germline (reference sequence). Losses at the gene ends were 6 bases for V and 0 bases for J; bases not matched to a gene: 15. The CDR3 is 20 amino acids. CDR3 amino acids: CASSHPRPGQGVSNTGELFF. The CDR3 DNA reads TGTGCCAGCAGCCACCCCAGGCCGGGACAGGGGGTATCGAACACCGGGGAGCTGTTTTTT.

The chain joins TRBV9 to TRBJ2-1, with 9 positions matching TRBD2. With V trimmed by 0 bases and J by 7 bases, 8 bases remained unmatched. The CDR3 is 16 amino acids. The germline V gene encodes CDR1 SGDLS and CDR2 YYNGEE. CDR3 sequence reads: CASSVGVISGRNEQFF. The CDR3 nucleotides read TGTGCCAGCAGCGTAGGCGTGATAAGCGGGAGGAATGAGCAGTTCTTC.

The V gene is TRBV5-1, the J gene TRBJ1-2; D remains ambiguous. Germline-derived CDR1 and CDR2 are SGHRS and YFSETQ. The CDR3 sequence is 15 residues long. V shed 0 bases and J shed 3 bases, with 12 bases lying between them. CDR3 nucleotide sequence: TGCGCCAGCAGCTTGGCCTCGGGGTCGGACTATGGCTACACCTTC. Its protein is CASSLASGSDYGYTF.

The rearrangement joins TRBV27 to TRBJ2-7; no definite D call. Trimming took off 5 bases at V and 2 bases at J, with 16 bases between the two ends. The germline CDR1 and CDR2 sequences are MNHEY and SMNVEV (reference sequence). The CDR3 is 15 residues long. CDR3 coding DNA: TGTGCCAGCAGTCTAAGAACGACCCAAGCCTACGAGCAGTACTTC. Its translation: CASSLRTTQAYEQYF.